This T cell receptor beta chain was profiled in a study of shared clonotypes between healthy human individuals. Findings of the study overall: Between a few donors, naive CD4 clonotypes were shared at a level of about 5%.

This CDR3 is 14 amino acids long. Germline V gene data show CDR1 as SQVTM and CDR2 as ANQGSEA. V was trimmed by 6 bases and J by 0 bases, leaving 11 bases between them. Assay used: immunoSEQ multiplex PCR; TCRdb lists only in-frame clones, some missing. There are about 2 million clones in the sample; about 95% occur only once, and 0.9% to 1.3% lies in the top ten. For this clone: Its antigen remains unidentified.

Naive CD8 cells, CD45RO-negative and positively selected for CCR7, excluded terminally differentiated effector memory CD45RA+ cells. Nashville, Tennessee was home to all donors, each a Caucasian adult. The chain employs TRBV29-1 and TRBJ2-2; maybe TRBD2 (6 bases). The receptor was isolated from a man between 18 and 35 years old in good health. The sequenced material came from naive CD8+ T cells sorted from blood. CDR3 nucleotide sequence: TGCAGCGTGGGGGACTCTGCGAACACCGGGGAGCTGTTTTTT. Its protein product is CSVGDSANTGELFF.